Sequencing of this T cell receptor beta chain was carried out in a study of blood T cells in healthy people across ages. Then a second PCR, running about 6 to 12 cycles, was carried out with a sample-barcoded 5' primer and a J-beta primer mix. TCRdb used MiXCR to reprocess the 5' RACE reads, holding one entry per CDR3 protein. The sample holds more than 650,000 distinct CDR3 sequences, about 20% seen once. The material sequenced was blood. This receptor was obtained from a man between 65 and 80 years old in good health.

The CDR3 DNA follows: TGTGCCAGCTCACCGGACAGGGAAGAGACCCAGTACTTC. This encodes CASSPDREETQYF. V and J are TRBV18 and TRBJ2-5, with TRBD1 matching 8 bases. The CDR3 totals 13 residues. Germline V gives CDR1 KGHSH, CDR2 LQKENI. Germline trimming cut 3 bases from V and 3 bases from J; bases unmatched to any gene: 0.